A selection of T cell receptor beta chains follows, all from one sample in a study of shared clonotypes between healthy human individuals. Sequencing was performed with immunoSEQ multiplex PCR; in TCRdb, only in-frame clones are kept and a portion is missing. The sample holds about 1 million clones, 78% seen once. Specimen: memory CD4+ T cells from PBMCs. The receptors shown here come from a man aged 18 to 30 in good health. Some clones in this sample may be carry-over from other donors' samples. Each CDR3 is given with its conserved first and last residue. Fields, in order: V gene, D gene, J gene, clone size, CDR3 protein, CDR3 DNA. D genes are given only for firm matches. Not all rows give a size; the values are once, few, many and, for expanded clones, a class.

TRBV29-1	TRBD2	TRBJ2-7	-	CSVSGLAGVGSYEQYF	TGCAGCGTTTCGGGACTAGCGGGAGTTGGCTCCTACGAGCAGTACTTC
TRBV19	-	TRBJ1-1	few	CASSQAGKGTEAFF	TGTGCCAGTAGTCAGGCAGGGAAAGGCACTGAAGCTTTCTTT
TRBV11-2	-	TRBJ1-1	once	CASSLVPGVNTEAFF	TGTGCCAGCAGCTTAGTCCCCGGGGTGAACACTGAAGCTTTCTTT
TRBV4-1	-	TRBJ1-5	many	CASSQDGPGGGSNQPQHF	TGCGCCAGCAGCCAAGATGGTCCGGGAGGTGGTAGCAATCAGCCCCAGCATTTT
TRBV7-2	-	TRBJ1-2	-	CASSLQFMSAGGYTF	TGTGCCAGCAGCTTACAGTTTATGTCGGCAGGTGGCTACACCTTC
TRBV6-1	TRBD2	TRBJ2-5	-	CASNLGSGGGETQYF	TGTGCCAGCAACCTCGGCTCGGGAGGGGGGGAGACCCAGTACTTC
TRBV28	-	TRBJ2-1	-	CAGGQYNEQFF	TGTGCCGGCGGACAGTACAATGAGCAGTTCTTC
TRBV21-1	-	TRBJ2-2	-	CASSKGLAGDYTGELFF	TGTGCCAGCAGCAAAGGACTAGCGGGAGATTACACCGGGGAGCTGTTTTTT
TRBV5-1	-	TRBJ2-7	-	CASSPDSQTSYEQYF	TGCGCCAGCAGCCCGGACAGCCAGACTTCCTACGAGCAGTACTTC
TRBV2	TRBD1	TRBJ1-1	-	CASSQTGTGAEAFF	TGTGCCAGCAGCCAAACCGGGACAGGGGCTGAAGCTTTCTTT
TRBV30	TRBD1	TRBJ2-4	-	CAWSDDRGLIAKNIQYF	TGTGCCTGGAGTGACGACAGGGGTTTAATAGCCAAAAACATTCAGTACTTC
TRBV11-2	TRBD1	TRBJ1-4	-	CASSSVTGGGEGDEKLFF	TGTGCCAGCAGCTCAGTTACAGGGGGCGGAGAGGGCGATGAAAAACTGTTTTTT
TRBV10-2	-	TRBJ2-1	once	CASRDIGSEQFF	TGCGCCAGCAGGGACATTGGCTCTGAGCAGTTCTTC
TRBV6-7	TRBD2	TRBJ2-2	many	CASSSHTGTSGRAKSRTGELFF	TGTGCCAGCAGTTCCCACACCGGGACTAGCGGGAGGGCGAAATCGCGCACCGGGGAGCTGTTTTTT
TRBV28	-	TRBJ2-7	-	CASRRAGSKAYEQYF	TGTGCCAGCAGAAGGGCAGGGTCAAAAGCCTACGAGCAGTACTTC
TRBV19	-	TRBJ2-7	-	CASSSNGGYEQYF	TGTGCCAGTAGTTCAAACGGGGGATACGAGCAGTACTTC
TRBV7-2	-	TRBJ1-2	-	CASSLVQGVGYTF	TGTGCCAGCAGCTTAGTGCAGGGTGTGGGCTACACCTTC
TRBV30	-	TRBJ1-5	-	CAWSPTGFSNQPQHF	TGTGCCTGGAGTCCAACAGGTTTTAGCAATCAGCCCCAGCATTTT
TRBV5-4	-	TRBJ1-2	-	CASSLREGLGGYTF	TGTGCCAGCAGCTTGAGGGAGGGCCTGGGTGGCTACACCTTC
TRBV9	TRBD2	TRBJ2-1	-	CASSATGTSGISHEQFF	TGTGCCAGCAGCGCCACCGGGACTAGCGGAATCTCCCATGAGCAGTTCTTC
TRBV30	-	TRBJ1-1	few	CAWVGRFAAFF	TGTGCCTGGGTCGGACGCTTCGCAGCTTTCTTT
TRBV5-4	-	TRBJ2-1	few	CASSRGGGSSYNEQFF	TGTGCCAGCAGCCGCGGAGGGGGGAGCTCCTACAATGAGCAGTTCTTC
TRBV7-9	TRBD1	TRBJ1-3	-	CASSPPGQGAGGNTIYF	TGTGCCAGCAGCCCGCCGGGACAGGGGGCGGGAGGAAACACCATATATTTT
TRBV10-3	-	TRBJ2-1	-	CAISERGDNEQFF	TGTGCCATCAGTGAGAGGGGGGACAATGAGCAGTTCTTC
TRBV7-8	TRBD1	TRBJ1-5	-	CASSLADRGRQPQHF	TGTGCCAGCAGCTTAGCGGACAGGGGAAGGCAGCCCCAGCATTTT
TRBV5-1	-	TRBJ2-7	-	CASSSDIYEQYF	TGCGCCAGCAGCTCCGATATCTACGAGCAGTACTTC
TRBV7-2	TRBD2	TRBJ2-7	-	CASSPRLAGNYEQYF	TGTGCCAGCAGCCCGCGACTAGCGGGGAATTACGAGCAGTACTTC
TRBV30	-	TRBJ1-2	-	CAWSVAEGPIYGYTF	TGTGCCTGGAGTGTCGCAGAGGGGCCCATCTATGGCTACACCTTC
TRBV6-1	TRBD1	TRBJ1-1	-	CASSDRGQVGTEAFF	TGTGCCAGCAGTGATCGGGGACAGGTGGGAACTGAAGCTTTCTTT
TRBV7-6	TRBD1	TRBJ2-3	-	CASSRDSITQYF	TGTGCCAGCAGCCGGGACAGCATCACGCAGTATTTT
TRBV28	-	TRBJ1-3	-	CASGFGSSGNTIYF	TGTGCCAGCGGGTTTGGGAGCTCTGGAAACACCATATATTTT
TRBV29-1	-	TRBJ1-2	-	CSVASRAVLPDYGYTF	TGCAGCGTTGCTTCCAGGGCTGTCCTGCCTGACTATGGCTACACCTTC
TRBV28	-	TRBJ2-7	-	CASSFGNDGTYEQYF	TGTGCCAGCAGTTTCGGAAATGACGGTACCTACGAGCAGTACTTC
TRBV28	-	TRBJ1-2	-	CASSSGQRGYGYTF	TGTGCCAGCAGTTCAGGACAGCGAGGCTATGGCTACACCTTC
TRBV7-9	-	TRBJ2-3	-	CASSLTRPSRGTDTQYF	TGTGCCAGCAGCCTTACAAGGCCCTCTCGAGGCACAGATACGCAGTATTTT
TRBV7-7	TRBD1	TRBJ1-1	-	CASSLGRIRQGRRVNTEAFF	TGTGCCAGCAGCTTAGGCAGAATTCGACAGGGAAGGCGCGTTAACACTGAAGCTTTCTTT
TRBV4-1	-	TRBJ1-2	-	CASSQEQVGTGTF	-
TRBV28	-	TRBJ1-4	-	CASSFPGPHGDEKLFF	TGTGCCAGCAGTTTCCCAGGGCCCCACGGGGATGAAAAACTGTTTTTT
TRBV5-1	-	TRBJ2-5	-	CASSLDSSGETQYF	TGCGCCAGCAGCTTGGACAGTTCGGGGGAGACCCAGTACTTC
TRBV19	-	TRBJ1-5	-	CATRGGEGYSNQPQHF	TGTGCCACTCGGGGAGGTGAGGGATATAGCAATCAGCCCCAGCATTTT
TRBV29-1	TRBD1	TRBJ2-7	few	CSVEVRSGGKQYF	TGCAGCGTTGAAGTAAGGTCAGGGGGCAAGCAGTACTTC
TRBV4-2	TRBD2	TRBJ2-3	once	CASSQVASGSSDTQYF	TGTGCCAGCAGCCAAGTGGCTAGCGGCAGCTCAGATACGCAGTATTTT
TRBV7-6	-	TRBJ2-2	-	CASSPGLGELFF	TGTGCCAGCAGCCCGGGTCTCGGGGAGCTGTTTTTT
TRBV30	TRBD2	TRBJ2-1	-	CAWSALAGYNEQFF	TGTGCCTGGAGTGCTCTAGCGGGGTACAATGAGCAGTTCTTC
TRBV2	-	TRBJ1-5	-	CASTDSNSNQPQHF	TGTGCCAGTACCGACAGCAATAGCAATCAGCCCCAGCATTTT
TRBV4-1	-	TRBJ2-7	-	CASSQDGEAKQYF	TGCGCCAGCAGCCAAGATGGGGAGGCGAAGCAGTACTTC